The sequence of this TCR beta chain was determined in a study of graft-versus-host responses after intestinal transplantation. The protocol was immunoSEQ multiplex PCR, while the TCRdb copy is restricted to in-frame clones and leaves out a portion. The profile covers approximately 89,000 clones, with over 75% appearing a single time and 15% to 20% taken by the ten largest. V was pared by 6 bases and J by 4 bases, with 9 bases of the junction left unmatched. CDR3 length: 14 amino acids. Per the germline V gene, CDR1 is SNHLY and CDR2 is FYNNEI. Study results and caveats: GvH clones were found in recipient marrow; some appeared first in ileum or blood.

This clone has only a few counts. The antigen is unknown. The specimen comprised PBMCs, sampled around 450 days after intestinal transplant. This receptor was identified in a human patient who received an intestinal transplant, so some T cells may come from the graft donor. The J gene is TRBJ2-7, the V gene TRBV2; TRBD1 matches at 7 bases. CDR3 sequence reads: CASRTGTDIYEQYF. CDR3 nucleotide sequence: TGTGCCAGCAGGACCGGGACAGATATTTACGAGCAGTACTTC.